One sample yielded the 3 T cell receptor beta chains listed below, sequenced in a study of cytomegalovirus exposure and HLA in healthy donors. Clones were sequenced by immunoSEQ multiplex PCR, and TCRdb holds only the in-frame ones, with some missing. The sample records some 170,000 clones, about 89% being singletons. Material for sequencing was PBMCs. All receptors come from a man aged 25-40 years in good health and CMV-seropositive.

The chain links TRBV7-9 to TRBJ2-1; D ambiguous. V lost 1 base to trimming and J lost 8 bases, with 12 bases between them. CDR1 is SEHNR, CDR2 FQNEAQ, per germline (reference sequence). The CDR3 contains 14 residues. The CDR3 DNA follows: TGTGCCAGCAGCTTAGAGATCATCCTCGATGAGCAGTTCTTC. Amino acids: CASSLEIILDEQFF.

This chain links TRBV5-8 with TRBJ2-7, with 7 positions matching TRBD1. The CDR3 is 15 residues long. CDR1 and CDR2 (germline): SGHTS, YDEGEE. Trimming took 4 bases from V and 3 from J; bases not matched to a gene: 10. The CDR3 region has the DNA TGTGCCAGCAGCCAAACGAAGACAGGGATCTACGAGCAGTACTTC. Its protein product is CASSQTKTGIYEQYF.

V gene TRBV18 combines with J gene TRBJ1-5; 8 nucleotides match TRBD1. The CDR3 sequence is 16 residues long. Trimming took 0 bases from V and 3 from J; bases not matched to a gene: 4. Germline V gene data show CDR1 as KGHSH and CDR2 as LQKENI. The CDR3 bases are TGTGCCAGCTCACCACCGGGCAGGGGGCTCAATCAGCCCCAGCATTTT. It is translated as CASSPPGRGLNQPQHF.